These 3 T cell receptor beta chains originate from one sample sequenced in a study of pediatric ulcerative colitis. Here immunoSEQ multiplex PCR was the method, and the copy in TCRdb shows in-frame clones only, minus some. The table shows roughly 30,000 clones, with more than 75% occurring only once. Sequenced input: blood. The receptor set was obtained from a boy aged 5-17 years with severe ulcerative colitis.

This CDR3 reads CASSEVGGDTEAFF. CDR3 nucleotide sequence: TGTGCCAGCAGTGAAGTCGGAGGGGACACTGAAGCTTTCTTT. This chain connects TRBV6-1 to TRBJ1-1; TRBD1 might be the D (5 bases). CDR1 is MNHNS and CDR2 is SASEGT in the germline V gene. Trimming stripped 1 base from V and 3 bases from J, with 9 bases between. The length of the CDR3 is 14 residues.

The chain joins TRBV11-2 to TRBJ1-1; a weak D match, TRBD1 (6 bases). This CDR3 contains 12 residues. The germline V and J ends were trimmed by 3 bases and 7 bases, with 9 bases remaining between them. The V gene's germline CDR1 is SGHAT and CDR2 FQNNGV. The CDR3 loop is CASSFTGNEAFF. In nucleotides, the CDR3 is TGTGCCAGCAGCTTTACAGGGAATGAAGCTTTCTTT.

This rearrangement joins TRBV4-1 to TRBJ1-5, with unresolved D. Per the germline V gene, CDR1 is MGHRA and CDR2 is YSYEKL. The CDR3 length is 13 residues. V dropped 1 base and J dropped 5 bases, with 6 bases sitting between them. The CDR3 is CASSQGYDQPQHF. In DNA form, the CDR3 reads TGCGCCAGCAGCCAAGGTTATGATCAGCCCCAGCATTTT.